This T cell receptor beta chain was obtained from a study of shared T cell receptors in the human thymus. The length of the CDR3 is 13 residues. Germline-derived CDR1 and CDR2 are PRHDT and FYEKMQ (reference sequence). V was trimmed by 3 bases and J by 4 bases, leaving 9 bases between them. The method was immunoSEQ multiplex PCR; TCRdb's version includes in-frame clones alone and lacks a portion of them. The repertoire holds hundreds of thousands of clones, with roughly 86% as singletons. These same data were also listed under a study on human thymus T cells. As reported in that work: Obtained as resections during corrective heart surgery, the thymus tissue was then studied. Both thymic and peripheral blood repertoires showed apparently biased V and J usage. Unrelated individuals reportedly shared highly overlapping thymic TCR repertoires.

This sequence was found in a boy under two years old with a congenital heart defect. The specimen sequenced was thymocytes. The chain links TRBV13 to TRBJ1-2; a possible D gene is TRBD1 (6 bases). The CDR3 is CASSLQGRYGYTF. In DNA form, the CDR3 reads TGTGCCAGCAGCTTGCAGGGGCGCTATGGCTACACCTTC.